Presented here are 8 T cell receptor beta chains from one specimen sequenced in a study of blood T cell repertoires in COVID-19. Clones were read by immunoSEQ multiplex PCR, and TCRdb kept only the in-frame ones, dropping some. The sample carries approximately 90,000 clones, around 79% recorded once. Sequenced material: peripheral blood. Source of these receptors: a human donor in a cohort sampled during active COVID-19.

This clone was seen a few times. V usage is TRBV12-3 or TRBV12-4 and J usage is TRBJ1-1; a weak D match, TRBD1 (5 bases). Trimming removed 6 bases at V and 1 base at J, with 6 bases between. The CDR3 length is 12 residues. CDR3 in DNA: TGTGCCAGCAGCGGACAGAACACTGAAGCTTTCTTT. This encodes CASSGQNTEAFF.

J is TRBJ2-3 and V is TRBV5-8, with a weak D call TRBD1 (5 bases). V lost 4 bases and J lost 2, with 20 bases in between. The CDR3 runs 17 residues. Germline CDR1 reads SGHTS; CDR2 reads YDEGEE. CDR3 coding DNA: TGTGCCAGCAGCGGACATGTTTGGATAACGACCACAGATACGCAGTATTTT. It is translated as CASSGHVWITTTDTQYF.

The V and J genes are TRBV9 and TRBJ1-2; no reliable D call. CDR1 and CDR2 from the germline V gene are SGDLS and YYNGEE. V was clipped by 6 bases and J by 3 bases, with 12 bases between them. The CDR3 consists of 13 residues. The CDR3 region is CASTEVPYYGYTF. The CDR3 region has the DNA TGTGCCAGCACCGAGGTCCCCTACTATGGCTACACCTTC.

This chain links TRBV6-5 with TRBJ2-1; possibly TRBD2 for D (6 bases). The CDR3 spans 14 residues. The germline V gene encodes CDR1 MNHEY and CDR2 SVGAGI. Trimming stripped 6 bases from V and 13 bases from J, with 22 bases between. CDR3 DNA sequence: TGTGCCAGCAGGCAAGTCGGCGGGACGGGCCAACAGTTCTTC. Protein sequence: CASRQVGGTGQQFF.

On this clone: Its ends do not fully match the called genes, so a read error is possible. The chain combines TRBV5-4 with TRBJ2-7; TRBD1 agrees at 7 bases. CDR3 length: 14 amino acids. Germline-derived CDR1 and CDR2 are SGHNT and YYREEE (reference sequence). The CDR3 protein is CASSLKGASHEQYF. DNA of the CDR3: TGTGCCAGCAGCTTGAAGGGGGCCTCCCACGAGCAGTACTTC.

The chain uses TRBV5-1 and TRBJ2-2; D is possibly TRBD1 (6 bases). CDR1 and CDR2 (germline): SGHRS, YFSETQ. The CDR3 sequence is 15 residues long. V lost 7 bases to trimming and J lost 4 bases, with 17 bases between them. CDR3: CASADQGFGTGELFF. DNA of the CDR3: TGCGCCAGCGCCGATCAGGGGTTTGGCACCGGGGAGCTGTTTTTT.

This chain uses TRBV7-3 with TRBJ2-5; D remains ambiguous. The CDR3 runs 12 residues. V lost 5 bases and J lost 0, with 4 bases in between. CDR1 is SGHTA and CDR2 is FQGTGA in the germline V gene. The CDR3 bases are TGTGCCAGCAGCCCGGACCAAGAGACCCAGTACTTC. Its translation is CASSPDQETQYF.

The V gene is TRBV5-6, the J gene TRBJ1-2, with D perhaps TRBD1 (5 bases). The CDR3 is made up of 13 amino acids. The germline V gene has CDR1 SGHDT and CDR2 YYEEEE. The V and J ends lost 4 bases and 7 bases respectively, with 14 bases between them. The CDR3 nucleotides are TGTGCCAGCAGCCAAGGGTCAGGGTCTGGCTACACCTTC. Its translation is CASSQGSGSGYTF.